The 7 T cell receptor beta chains listed next were all sequenced from one sample in a study of blood T cells in healthy people across ages. Sample-barcoded 5' priming and a J-beta primer mix drove a second PCR of roughly 6 to 12 cycles. TCRdb re-analysed the 5' RACE reads in MiXCR, keeping a single row per CDR3 protein. The repertoire holds about 1 million distinct CDR3 sequences, with under 45% as singletons. Specimen: blood. All receptors derive from a woman aged 60-75 years in good health.

In this sample, this clonotype turned up a few times. The V call is TRBV29-1, the J call TRBJ2-1; TRBD2 aligns across 9 bases. This CDR3 has 11 residues. The germline CDR1 and CDR2 sequences are SQVTM and ANQGSEA. The CDR3 DNA follows: TGCTTAGCGGGGGCCTACAATGAGCAGTTCTTC. This sequence encodes CLAGAYNEQFF.

The V gene is TRBV3-1, the J gene TRBJ2-7; possibly TRBD2 for D (5 bases). V was shortened by 0 bases and J by 0 bases, with 9 bases between the two germline ends. In germline, CDR1 is LGHDT, CDR2 YNNKEL (reference sequence). The CDR3 runs to 15 residues. The CDR3 protein is CASSQELGSSYEQYF. CDR3 sequence (DNA): TGTGCCAGCAGCCAAGAACTAGGTAGCTCCTACGAGCAGTACTTC.

This chain uses TRBV4-2 with TRBJ2-1; D not resolved. Per the germline V gene, CDR1 is LGHNA and CDR2 is YNFKEQ. This CDR3 has 13 residues. Trimming took off 4 bases at V and 9 bases at J, with 13 bases between the two ends. The CDR3 region is CASSPSILAEQFF. The DNA for the CDR3 is TGTGCCAGCAGCCCCTCGATATTAGCTGAGCAGTTCTTC.

This clonotype was seen a handful of times. This chain joins TRBV7-2 and TRBJ2-7, with unresolved D. Germline CDR1 is SGHTA and CDR2 is FQGNSA. Trimming pared 5 bases from V and 2 bases from J, leaving 13 bases between. The CDR3 sequence is 14 residues long. The CDR3 spells CASSRDSKPYEQYF. CDR3 coding DNA: TGTGCCAGCAGCCGCGACTCGAAACCCTACGAGCAGTACTTC.

The gene calls are TRBV7-2 and TRBJ2-1; no definite D call. The CDR3 covers 13 residues. Germline-derived CDR1 and CDR2 are SGHTA and FQGNSA. Trimming removed 5 bases from V and 4 bases from J, with 9 bases in between. DNA of the CDR3: TGTGCCAGCAGCGCTCAGCGTTACAATGAGCAGTTCTTC. As protein: CASSAQRYNEQFF.

This clonotype has only a few counts. The chain's CDR3 is CATSRGTDEQYF. In nucleotides, the CDR3 is TGTGCCACCAGCAGAGGGACAGACGAGCAGTACTTC. V gene TRBV15 combines with J gene TRBJ2-4; D may be TRBD1 (6 bases). The J call may be mistaken, given a closer DNA end match to TRBJ2-7. The CDR3 spans 12 residues. The germline V gene has CDR1 LNHNV and CDR2 YYDKDF (reference sequence).

The rearrangement links TRBV20-1 to TRBJ2-4, with D unresolved. The CDR3 consists of 13 residues. V was clipped by 4 bases and J by 2 bases, with 9 bases between them. Germline assignment: CDR1 DFQATT and CDR2 SNEGSKA (reference sequence). The CDR3 region has the DNA TGCAGTGCTACGGTTCTTACCAAAAACATTCAGTACTTC. Translating it yields CSATVLTKNIQYF.